This T cell receptor beta chain derives from a study of regulatory T cells in long-lasting Graves disease. HTBI primers from iRepertoire and Arm-PCR of CDR3 regions yielded the TCR beta libraries. TCRdb re-derived calls from the multiplex PCR reads in MiXCR, one entry per CDR3 protein. The sample has about 460,000 distinct CDR3 sequences, 14% seen once. Time point reported: newly diagnosed GD, antithyroid drugs for less than 3 months. Scientists built the TCR library using RNA that was extracted from PBMCs. A further study also used this sample, focusing on T cells in Graves' hyperthyroidism and ophthalmopathy.

This sequence was found in a woman aged 50 to 65 with Graves disease. The sample consisted of peripheral blood mononuclear cells (PBMCs), taken at new diagnosis, from a patient treated with antithyroid drugs.

The CDR3 reads CASSEYIILGLAKNTGELFF. In DNA form, the CDR3 reads TGTGCCAGCAGTGAATATATTATCTTAGGACTAGCTAAAAACACCGGGGAGCTGTTTTTT. This chain joins TRBV25-1 and TRBJ2-2; 8 nucleotides agree with TRBD2. This CDR3 region has 20 residues. Germline values: CDR1 MGHDK, CDR2 SYGVNS. Trimming removed 0 bases from V and 2 bases from J; junction bases left unmatched: 14.